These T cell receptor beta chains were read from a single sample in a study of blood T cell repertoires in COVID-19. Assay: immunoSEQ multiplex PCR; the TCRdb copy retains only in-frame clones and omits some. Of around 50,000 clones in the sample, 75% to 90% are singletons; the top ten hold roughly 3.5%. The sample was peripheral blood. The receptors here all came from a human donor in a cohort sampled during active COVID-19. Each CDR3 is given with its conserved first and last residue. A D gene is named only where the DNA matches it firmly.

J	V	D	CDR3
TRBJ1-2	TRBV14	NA	CASSQTRGRGYTF
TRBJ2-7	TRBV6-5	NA	CASRGLTYEQYF
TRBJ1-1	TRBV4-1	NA	CASSRTPLWRTEAFF
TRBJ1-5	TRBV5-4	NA	CASSLFGVRQPQHF
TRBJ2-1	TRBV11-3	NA	CASSLDAGWNEQFF
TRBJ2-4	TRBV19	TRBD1	CASSDPGQPKKNIQYF
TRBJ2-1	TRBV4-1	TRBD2	CASSLSATSGRAYEQFF
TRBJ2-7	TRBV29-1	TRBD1	CSAGQGSVNEQYF
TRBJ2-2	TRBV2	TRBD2	CASSVLAGDTGELFF
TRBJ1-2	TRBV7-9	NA	CASSLISPYYGYTF